This TCR beta chain was identified in a study of T-cell reconstitution after alpha-beta-depleted transplantation in children. This clonotype was seen more than once but under ten times. The TCRbeta library was prepared with unique molecular identifiers. TCRdb re-derived calls from the PCR reads in MiXCR, one entry per CDR3 protein. Of nearly 400,000 distinct CDR3 sequences in the sample, roughly 22% were seen once. Between the trimmed V and J ends, which lost 3 bases and 2 bases, there was a span of 12 bases. This CDR3 contains 15 residues. The sample consisted of PBMCs from the stem cell graft donor, taken from the stem cell graft. The chain joins TRBV12-3 or TRBV12-4 to TRBJ2-3; D might be TRBD2 (6 bases). The source of this sequence is a human donor who donated a stem cell graft to a child with acute myeloid leukemia. The CDR3 DNA reads as TGTGCCAGCAGTTTCCTGGGACTTTCCACAGATACGCAGTATTTT. It is translated as CASSFLGLSTDTQYF.